A single sample gave rise to the 21 T cell receptor beta chains below, sequenced in a study of TIL therapy for anti-PD-1-resistant metastatic lung cancer. Sequencing used immunoSEQ v3. The data were produced by immunoSEQ multiplex PCR, yet TCRdb's version contains in-frame clones alone and is incomplete. This table has around 8,000 clones, over 65% appearing once. Time point denoted: pre-treatment sample, taken before nivolumab and TIL therapy. Pleural nodules or supraclavicular lymph nodes made up most of the excised metastases sampled. Material: tumor tissue, obtained at baseline. These receptors all stem from a person aged 25 to 79 with non-small cell lung cancer.

The chain links TRBV28 to TRBJ2-7; D unresolved. Trimming removed 7 bases at V and 3 bases at J, with 16 bases between. This CDR3 spans 14 amino acids. Germline-derived CDR1 and CDR2 are MDHEN and SYDVKM. In DNA form, the CDR3 reads TGTGCCAGCACCTCCCGGCAAGGTTACTACGAGCAGTACTTC. Amino acids: CASTSRQGYYEQYF.

The CDR3 region has the DNA TGTGCCAGCAGTGAAGTTTTTTACGGGGGGGTAAAGTTCTTC. This translates into CASSEVFYGGVKFF. The chain carries TRBV6-1 and TRBJ2-1; 8 bases agree with TRBD2. The germline V gene has CDR1 MNHNS and CDR2 SASEGT. The length of the CDR3 is 14 residues. Unmatched junction bases numbered 10, after V lost 1 base and J lost 14 bases.

The chain carries TRBV12-2 and TRBJ1-1; the table's D call, TRBD1, has no DNA check behind it. TRBV12-2 is designated a pseudogene. This CDR3 spans 14 amino acids. The CDR3, as DNA: TGTGCAAGTCGCTGGGGACAGAGGAACACTGAAGCTTTCTTT. This sequence encodes CASRWGQRNTEAFF.

The V and J genes are TRBV7-9 and TRBJ2-3; 13 bases are a match to TRBD2. Trimming removed 5 bases from V and 8 bases from J; junction bases left unmatched: 7. This CDR3 has 15 residues. Germline CDR1 SEHNR, CDR2 FQNEAQ (reference sequence). The DNA of the CDR3 is TGTGCCAGCAGCCTCGGACTAGCGGGGGTTGGTACGCAGTATTTT. This gives the protein CASSLGLAGVGTQYF.

This sequence joins TRBV4-3 and TRBJ1-2; perhaps TRBD1 as D (5 bases). CDR3 length equals 16 residues. Per germline, CDR1 LGHNA and CDR2 YSLEER. V was shortened by 4 bases and J by 4 bases, with 19 bases between the two germline ends. CDR3 protein: CASSPYRGSTSYGYTF. CDR3 nucleotide sequence: TGCGCCAGCAGCCCCTATAGGGGAAGTACCTCCTATGGCTACACCTTC.

CDR3: CASSYRGGAPYEQYF. In DNA, the CDR3 is TGTGCCAGCAGTTACAGGGGAGGGGCCCCCTACGAGCAGTACTTC. The chain is built from TRBV6-5 and TRBJ2-5; 7 bases agree with TRBD2. The DNA end lines up better with TRBJ2-7; the J call may be wrong. The CDR3 length is 15 residues. Germline V gene lookup returns CDR1 MNHEY and CDR2 SVGAGI.

Comments on this clone: Relative to the germline gene, one junction end is altered; a read error may explain this. The chain carries TRBV7-8 and TRBJ2-7, with D possibly TRBD1 on 6 matching bases. The CDR3 is 14 amino acids. Germline-derived CDR1 and CDR2 are SGHVS and FQNEAQ. The CDR3 is CASSLAGAGVGPDF. CDR3 coding DNA: TGTGCCAGCAGCTTAGCAGGGGCAGGGGTGGGCCCGGACTTC.

This chain uses TRBV6-6 with TRBJ2-7, with TRBD1 identical over 8 bases. V trimming: 0 bases; J trimming: 4 bases; junction bases outside the gene matches: 8. The CDR3 totals 16 residues. Germline loops: CDR1 MNHNY, CDR2 SVGAGI (reference sequence). CDR3 bases: TGTGCCAGCAGTTACTCGGGGGGACAGGAGGTATACGAGCAGTACTTC. Translated: CASSYSGGQEVYEQYF.

V is TRBV11-2 and J is TRBJ2-5; D is unclear. V was pared by 2 bases and J by 4 bases, with 2 bases between. CDR3 length: 11 residues. The germline V gene encodes CDR1 SGHAT and CDR2 FQNNGV. The CDR3: CASSLLETQYF. CDR3 coding DNA: TGTGCCAGCAGCTTACTAGAGACCCAGTACTTC.

The chain has TRBV7-3 and TRBJ2-7, with D possibly TRBD2 on 7 matching bases. The CDR3 loop spans 17 amino acids. The germline CDR1 and CDR2 sequences are SGHTA and FQGTGA. CDR3 sequence reads: CASSLTSHKARGRRPHV. The CDR3 nucleotides read TGTGCCAGCAGCTTAACGTCCCATAAGGCGCGGGGGCGTAGGCCCCACGTC.

V is TRBV7-9 and J is TRBJ2-7; D call uncertain. The germline gives CDR1 SEHNR, CDR2 FQNEAQ (reference sequence). Trimming left V 5 bases short and J 6 bases short, with 11 bases between. This CDR3 is 12 amino acids long. The CDR3 coding sequence is TGTGCCAGCAGCCCACTAAGCGTCGAGCAGTACTTC. Translation gives CASSPLSVEQYF.

The gene calls are TRBV4-2 and TRBJ2-5; 10 nucleotides match TRBD2. V gave up 3 bases and J gave up 6 bases; unmatched junction bases: 10. CDR1 and CDR2 from the germline V gene are LGHNA and YNFKEQ. The length of the CDR3 is 16 residues. CDR3 protein: CASSQDLAGVGQTQYF. The CDR3 DNA reads as TGTGCCAGCAGCCAGGACCTAGCGGGGGTTGGGCAGACCCAGTACTTC.

The gene calls are TRBV4-3 and TRBJ2-2; weak D call: TRBD1 (5 bases). With 4 bases removed from V and 7 bases from J, the gap between germline ends came to 25 bases. The CDR3 contains 18 residues. Germline lookup yields CDR1 LGHNA and CDR2 YSLEER. The CDR3: CASSPYMGPSSQGGELFF. DNA for the CDR3: TGCGCCAGCAGCCCCTACATGGGGCCGTCATCCCAAGGCGGGGAGCTGTTTTTT.

This clone was seen a handful of times. The rearrangement joins TRBV7-8 to TRBJ1-5; D is undetermined. Germline V gives CDR1 SGHVS, CDR2 FQNEAQ. V lost 5 bases and J 5 bases, leaving 13 bases between the germline ends. This CDR3 region has 14 residues. The CDR3 DNA is TGTGCCAGCAGCCTCCGGGCCCGGGATCAGCCCCAGCATTTT. This encodes CASSLRARDQPQHF.

This chain joins TRBV28 and TRBJ1-6; D ambiguous. Germline CDR1 and CDR2: MDHEN and SYDVKM. V lost 5 bases to trimming and J lost 5 bases, with 16 bases between them. The CDR3 is made up of 16 amino acids. In nucleotides, the CDR3 is TGTGCCAGCAGTCCATCGGCCCGGTGGGATAATTCACCCCTCCACTTT. The encoded protein is CASSPSARWDNSPLHF. The entire variable domain, with the rest obtained from reference TRBV28 and TRBJ1-6, is as follows: DVKVTQSSRYLVKRTGEKVFLECVQDMDHENMFWYRQDPGLGLRLIYFSYDVKMKEKGDIPEGYSVSREKKERFSLILESASTNQTSMYLCASSPSARWDNSPLHFGNGTRLTVT.

The genes are TRBV5-5 and TRBJ2-7, with D perhaps given as TRBD1 or TRBD2 (5 bases each). The V end lost 0 bases, the J end lost 1 base, and 11 bases lay between the germline ends. Looked up from germline, CDR1 is SGHKS and CDR2 is YYEKEE (reference sequence). The CDR3 is made up of 15 amino acids. The CDR3 DNA is TGTGCCAGCAGCTTGGCAGGGACGAGTTCCTACGAGCAGTACTTC. This gives the protein CASSLAGTSSYEQYF.

Comment on this clone: At one boundary the junction diverges from the germline segment, which might be a read error. The CDR3 DNA is TGTGCCAGCAGCTCCAATCCGGGGGTGGAGACCCAGTACTTC. Amino acid sequence: CASSSNPGVETQYF. V and J are TRBV5-3 and TRBJ2-5, with D possibly TRBD2 on 6 matching bases. TRBV5-3 has ORF status, its function being uncertain. The CDR3 is 14 amino acids.

This clone was observed a handful of times. CDR3 in amino acids: CASSISLASYEQYF. In DNA, the CDR3 is TGTGCCAGTAGTATTTCGTTAGCGTCCTACGAGCAGTACTTC. V and J are TRBV19 and TRBJ2-7; D is perhaps TRBD2 (5 bases). The length of the CDR3 is 14 residues. CDR1 and CDR2 (germline): LNHDA, SQIVND (reference sequence). V was trimmed by 3 bases and J by 1 base, leaving 10 bases between them.

The table lists this clone with a count of one. The chain joins TRBV9 to TRBJ2-3; the match to TRBD2 covers 9 bases. The germline gives CDR1 SGDLS, CDR2 YYNGEE. With V trimmed by 0 bases and J by 2 bases, 1 base remained unmatched. The CDR3 extends over 15 amino acids. The CDR3 nucleotides read TGTGCCAGCAGCGTAGGCGGGGGGGACACAGATACGCAGTATTTT. Encoded protein: CASSVGGGDTDTQYF. The variable domain in full, with the rest retrieved from reference TRBV9 and TRBJ2-3, is DSGVTQTPKHLITATGQRVTLRCSPRSGDLSVYWYQQSLDQGLQFLIQYYNGEERAKGNILERFSAQQFPDLHSELNLSSLELGDSALYFCASSVGGGDTDTQYFGPGTRLTVL.

The V call is TRBV7-2, the J call TRBJ2-3; 13 bases agree with TRBD2. Germline V gives CDR1 SGHTA, CDR2 FQGNSA. Losses at the gene ends were 5 bases for V and 8 bases for J; bases not matched to a gene: 7. The CDR3 is made up of 15 amino acids. This chain's CDR3 is CASSLGLAGVGTQYF. The DNA of the CDR3 is TGTGCCAGCAGCCTCGGACTAGCGGGGGTTGGTACGCAGTATTTT.

This clone was detected only a few times. The chain carries TRBV5-4 and TRBJ1-1; D gene uncertain. V was trimmed by 0 bases and J by 1 base, leaving 4 bases between them. Germline-derived CDR1 and CDR2 are SGHNT and YYREEE (reference sequence). This CDR3 has 13 residues. The CDR3 nucleotides are TGTGCCAGCAGCTTGGGATCGAACACTGAAGCTTTCTTT. Amino acids: CASSLGSNTEAFF.